This T cell receptor beta chain was sequenced for a study of low-dose radiotherapy and immunotherapy resistance in tumors. Described time point: after trial treatment. Treatment defined: LDRT plus nivolumab, ipilimumab, low-dose cyclophosphamide and aspirin (RACIN trial). Eligible patients had advanced solid tumors lacking tumor-infiltrating lymphocytes. First-strand cDNA relied on TRAV- and TRBV-specific primers spanning alpha and beta chains. TCRs were put through 20 to 25 PCR cycles of amplification with Phusion. A constant-region primer and the V-primer adapter served as the primer pair. TCRdb reprocessed the reads via MiXCR and lists one record per CDR3 protein. The profile shows approximately 100,000 distinct CDR3 sequences, around 21% of them singletons. This clonotype was detected a few times. Trimming at V came to 0 bases and at J to 0 bases, leaving 2 bases not matched to a gene. The CDR3 runs to 18 residues. Per the germline V gene, CDR1 is SGDLS and CDR2 is YYNGEE.

This receptor was identified in a male donor with prostate cancer. The chain is built from TRBV9 and TRBJ2-1; 14 nucleotides line up with TRBD2. The specimen comprised PBMCs, sampled after low-dose radiotherapy plus immunotherapy. DNA for the CDR3: TGTGCCAGCAGCGTAGGACTAGCGGGGGGGAGCTCCTACAATGAGCAGTTCTTC. Its protein is CASSVGLAGGSSYNEQFF.